The clone carrying this T cell receptor beta chain was counted a few times. What was sequenced were expressed TCRB transcripts, since all of the isolated RNA had been reverse transcribed. The table came from immunoSEQ multiplex PCR; TCRdb's copy has only in-frame clones and leaves some out. The sample holds some 150,000 clones, over 8.5% seen once. In germline, CDR1 is LNHDA, CDR2 SQIVND (reference sequence). V was cut by 3 bases and J by 2 bases, with 6 bases left in between. The CDR3 runs 13 residues. This record comes from a study of beta chain features in type 1 diabetes. The chain uses TRBV19 and TRBJ2-3; D is unclear. The sequencing sample was made of central memory CD4+ T cells from blood. This TCR derives from a young man in good health. The CDR3 is CASSIGSTDTQYF. DNA for the CDR3: TGTGCCAGTAGTATCGGTTCCACAGATACGCAGTATTTT.